This T cell receptor beta chain was retrieved from a study of glioma-infiltrating T cells after dendritic cell vaccination. Indicated time point: after dendritic cell vaccination, including at tumor progression/relapse. Fresh-frozen tumor tissue and more than two years of survival data were available for all. PBMC were collected before vaccination, two weeks after the third vaccination, and at progression. The CDR3 sequence is 16 residues long. Trimming shortened V by 5 bases and J by 1 base, and 15 bases separated the two germline ends. Germline V gene data show CDR1 as MDHEN and CDR2 as SYDVKM. As concerns this clone: Its cognate antigen is unknown.

Study-wide points: Higher pretreatment TIL content predicted longer progression-free time and survival.

Amplification used 60 V beta primers and 13 J beta primers. TCRdb keeps only in-frame clones here, not all; method: immunoSEQ multiplex PCR. The repertoire has around 87,000 clones, roughly four fifths of them found once; the top ten carry 6.8%. This TCR came from a human donor with glioblastoma. The source was blood, collected after dendritic cell vaccination. The chain uses TRBV28 and TRBJ1-5; possible D gene TRBD1, 6 bases. The CDR3 bases are TGTGCCAGCAGTCTGAGGACAGTGGCAAGCAATCAGCCCCAGCATTTT. Protein sequence: CASSLRTVASNQPQHF.